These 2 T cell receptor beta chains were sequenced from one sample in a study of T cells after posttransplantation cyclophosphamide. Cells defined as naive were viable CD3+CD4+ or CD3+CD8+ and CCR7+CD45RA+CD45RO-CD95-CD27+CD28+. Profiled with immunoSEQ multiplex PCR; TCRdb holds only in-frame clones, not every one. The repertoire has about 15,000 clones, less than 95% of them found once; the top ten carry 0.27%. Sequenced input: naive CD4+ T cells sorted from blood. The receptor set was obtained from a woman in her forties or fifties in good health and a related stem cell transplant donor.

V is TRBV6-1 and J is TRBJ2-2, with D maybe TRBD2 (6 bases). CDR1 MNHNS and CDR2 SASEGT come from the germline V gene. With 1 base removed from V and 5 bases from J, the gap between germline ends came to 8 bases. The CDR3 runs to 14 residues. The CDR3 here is CASSEGRETGELFF. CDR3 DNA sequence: TGTGCCAGCAGTGAAGGGAGGGAGACCGGGGAGCTGTTTTTT.

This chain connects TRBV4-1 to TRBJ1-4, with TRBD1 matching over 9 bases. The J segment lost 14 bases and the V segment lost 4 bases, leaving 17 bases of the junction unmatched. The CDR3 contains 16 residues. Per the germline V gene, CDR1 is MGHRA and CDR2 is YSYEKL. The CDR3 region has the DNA TGCGCCAGCAGCCGCACTGGGGACAGGGAAACGGGGGCTCTGTTTTTT. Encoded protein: CASSRTGDRETGALFF.